The 13 T cell receptor beta chains in this list originate from one sample, sequenced in a study of post-analysis software for immune sequencing data. Presence of unique molecular identifiers characterized the TCR beta cDNA libraries. TCRdb analysed the PCR reads with MiXCR anew, one entry per CDR3 protein. The table records about 540,000 distinct CDR3 sequences, 34% of them present only once. Their cognate antigens are unknown. Study-level findings and limits: Among five TRBV segments more frequent in patients than controls were TRBV5-6, TRBV5-1 and TRBV20-1.

The source material was blood. These receptors were taken from a girl under 18 with multiple sclerosis.

The V gene is TRBV14, the J gene TRBJ1-2; D is unresolved. The CDR3 has 13 amino acids. Trimming removed 4 bases at V and 0 bases at J, with 6 bases between. Looked up from germline, CDR1 is SGHDN and CDR2 is FVKESK. The CDR3 bases are TGTGCCAGCAGCCTAGTAGCTAACTATGGCTACACCTTC. It translates to CASSLVANYGYTF. The variable domain in full, completed from reference TRBV14 and TRBJ1-2, reads EAGVTQFPSHSVIEKGQTVTLRCDPISGHDNLYWYRRVMGKEIKFLLHFVKESKQDESGMPNNRFLAERTGGTYSTLKVQPAELEDSGVYFCASSLVANYGYTFGSGTRLTVV.

Ten or more counts support this clonotype. The rearrangement joins TRBV29-1 to TRBJ2-3, with 8 bases aligning to TRBD2. J gave up 4 bases and V 3 bases, and 12 bases lay outside the gene matches. Germline-derived CDR1 and CDR2 are SQVTM and ANQGSEA. The CDR3 covers 16 residues. Written as DNA, the CDR3 is TGCAGCGTTGATGGGGATAGCGGGGATTCGCCAGATACGCAGTATTTT. Residues: CSVDGDSGDSPDTQYF.

This chain uses TRBV7-9 with TRBJ2-7; D is ambiguous. The V and J ends lost 5 bases and 6 bases respectively, with 11 bases between them. This CDR3 is 12 amino acids long. Germline assignment: CDR1 SEHNR and CDR2 FQNEAQ (reference sequence). The CDR3 region has the DNA TGTGCCAGCAGCATTGGAAGAGGCGAGCAGTACTTC. It translates to CASSIGRGEQYF.

This clonotype was observed a few times. This chain links TRBV4-1 with TRBJ1-1, with no clear D. Germline CDR1 reads MGHRA; CDR2 reads YSYEKL. CDR3 length equals 17 residues. V lost 0 bases and J lost 0, with 14 bases in between. Here the CDR3 DNA reads TGCGCCAGCAGCCAAGATGCCGGGAGCTCCATGAACACTGAAGCTTTCTTT. Translating gives CASSQDAGSSMNTEAFF.

There are a few counts of this clonotype. The rearrangement links TRBV5-1 to TRBJ2-1; 13 bases fit TRBD2. CDR1 and CDR2 from the germline V gene are SGHRS and YFSETQ. This CDR3 region has 15 residues. The junction had 6 bases not matched to a gene; V was cut back by 3 bases and J by 9 bases. CDR3 sequence reads: CASSWTSGGRGEQFF. DNA for the CDR3: TGCGCCAGCAGCTGGACTAGCGGGGGACGGGGTGAGCAGTTCTTC.

The chain recombines TRBV5-1 with TRBJ2-2; 9 bases fit TRBD1. Trimming took 0 bases from V and 3 from J; bases not matched to a gene: 6. CDR1 SGHRS and CDR2 YFSETQ come from the germline V gene. This CDR3 region has 17 residues. CDR3 amino acids: CASSLARTGVYTGELFF. CDR3 sequence (DNA): TGCGCCAGCAGCTTGGCGAGGACAGGGGTGTACACCGGGGAGCTGTTTTTT.

On this clonotype: One junction end disagrees with the germline gene, perhaps due to a read error. The chain employs TRBV11-2 and TRBJ2-7, with 9 positions matching TRBD1. TRBJ2-1 matches the DNA end more closely, so the J call is doubtful. The CDR3 is made up of 18 amino acids. CDR1 SGHAT and CDR2 FQNNGV come from the germline V gene. The CDR3 region has the DNA TGTGCCAGCAGCTCTTATTACGGTGCAGGACAGGGGTACAATAAGCAGTTCTTC. Amino acid sequence: CASSSYYGAGQGYNKQFF.

This clonotype has more than one count but fewer than ten. The V gene is TRBV7-2, the J gene TRBJ1-1; D possibly corresponds to TRBD1 (5 bases). The CDR3 consists of 15 residues. Germline V gene lookup returns CDR1 SGHTA and CDR2 FQGNSA. Trimming removed 1 base from V and 10 bases from J, with 19 bases in between. The CDR3: CASSLDSSGTLRAFF. CDR3 bases: TGTGCCAGCAGCTTAGACTCGTCAGGGACCTTGAGAGCTTTCTTT. Full variable domain (missing parts from reference TRBV7-2 and TRBJ1-1): GAGVSQSPSNKVTEKGKDVELRCDPISGHTALYWYRQSLGQGLEFLIYFQGNSAPDKSGLPSDRFSAERTGGSVSTLTIQRTQQEDSAVYLCASSLDSSGTLRAFFGQGTRLTVV.

This clonotype occurred a few times. J is TRBJ2-3 and V is TRBV6-6; perhaps D is TRBD1 or TRBD2 (5 bases each). The V end lost 5 bases, the J end lost 5 bases, and 11 bases lay between the germline ends. The germline V gene has CDR1 MNHNY and CDR2 SVGAGI (reference sequence). The CDR3 has 13 amino acids. The DNA for the CDR3 is TGTGCCAGCAGTCGAGGGGCCAGAGATACGCAGTATTTT. Residues: CASSRGARDTQYF.

This clonotype was seen ten or more times. V and J are TRBV6-2 or TRBV6-3 and TRBJ1-2; 9 bases map to TRBD1. The CDR3 is 14 residues long. V shed 0 bases and J 6 bases; nucleotides not matched to a gene: 2. Germline values: CDR1 MNHEY, CDR2 SVGEGT. CDR3 protein: CASSYSRTGDGYTF. In nucleotides, the CDR3 is TGTGCCAGCAGTTACTCCCGGACAGGGGATGGCTACACCTTC.

This chain links TRBV7-2 with TRBJ2-5; possibly TRBD1 or TRBD2 for D (6 bases each). The J call may not be correct, given that the DNA end is closer to TRBJ2-7. This CDR3 comprises 15 residues. Per the germline V gene, CDR1 is SGHTA and CDR2 is FQGNSA. CDR3 DNA: TGTGCCAGCAGCTTAATCCCGGGGGCCTTTTACGAGCAGTACTTC. It is translated as CASSLIPGAFYEQYF.

This clonotype was observed many times. The J gene is TRBJ2-3, the V gene TRBV11-3, with D hard to call. Germline CDR1 and CDR2: SGHNT and YENEEA. V was trimmed by 5 bases and J by 2 bases, leaving 8 bases between them. The CDR3 is 13 amino acids. CDR3 amino acids: CASSGGPTDTQYF. The CDR3 DNA reads TGTGCCAGCAGCGGTGGTCCCACAGATACGCAGTATTTT.

This clonotype came up a few times. The J gene is TRBJ2-4, the V gene TRBV29-1; D tentatively reads TRBD1 or TRBD2 (6 bases each). This CDR3 comprises 13 residues. Trimming took 7 bases from V and 4 from J, leaving 14 bases between them. Germline V gene data show CDR1 as SQVTM and CDR2 as ANQGSEA. Here the CDR3 DNA reads TGCAGCGGGGGGGCAGGTCCAAAAAACATTCAGTACTTC. It specifies CSGGAGPKNIQYF.